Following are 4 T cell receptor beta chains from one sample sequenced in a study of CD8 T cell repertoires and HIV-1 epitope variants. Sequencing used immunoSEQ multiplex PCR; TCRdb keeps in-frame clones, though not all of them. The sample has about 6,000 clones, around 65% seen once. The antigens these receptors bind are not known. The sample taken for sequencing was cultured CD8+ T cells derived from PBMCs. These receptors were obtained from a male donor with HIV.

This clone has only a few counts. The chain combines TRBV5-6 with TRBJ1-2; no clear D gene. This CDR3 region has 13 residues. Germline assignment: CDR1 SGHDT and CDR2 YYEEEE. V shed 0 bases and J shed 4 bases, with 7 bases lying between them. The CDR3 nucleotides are TGTGCCAGCAGCTTGGGGGAGCTCTATGGCTACACCTTC. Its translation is CASSLGELYGYTF.

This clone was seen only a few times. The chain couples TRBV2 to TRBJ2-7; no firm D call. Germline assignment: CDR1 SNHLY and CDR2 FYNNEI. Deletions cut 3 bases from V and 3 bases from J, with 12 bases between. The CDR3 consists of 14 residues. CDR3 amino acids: CASSDELEIYEQYF. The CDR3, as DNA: TGTGCCAGCAGTGACGAGCTCGAGATCTACGAGCAGTACTTC.

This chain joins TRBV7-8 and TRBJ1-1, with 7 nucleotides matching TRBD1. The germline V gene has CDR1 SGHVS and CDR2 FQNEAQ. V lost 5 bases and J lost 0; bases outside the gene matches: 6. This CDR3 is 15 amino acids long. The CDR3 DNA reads TGTGCCAGCAGCCCGTGGGACAGTCTGAACACTGAAGCTTTCTTT. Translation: CASSPWDSLNTEAFF.

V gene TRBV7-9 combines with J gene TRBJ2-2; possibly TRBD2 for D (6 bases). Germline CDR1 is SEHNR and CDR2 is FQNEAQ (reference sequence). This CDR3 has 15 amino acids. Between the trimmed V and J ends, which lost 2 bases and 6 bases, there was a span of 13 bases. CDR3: CASSLFSLAAGELFF. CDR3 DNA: TGTGCCAGCAGCTTATTTTCTTTAGCGGCCGGGGAGCTGTTTTTT.